A single sample gave rise to the 15 T cell receptor beta chains below, sequenced in a study of T cell responses to AZD1222 COVID-19 vaccine. Here immunoSEQ multiplex PCR was the method, and the copy in TCRdb shows in-frame clones only, minus some. The data hold about 110,000 clones, with roughly 90% observed a single time. This specimen consisted of peripheral blood, obtained 28 days after the second AZD1222 dose. All receptors derive from an adult who received the AZD1222 COVID-19 vaccine.

This clone was observed once. The rearrangement links TRBV29-1 to TRBJ1-1, with 7 positions matching TRBD1. The CDR3 has 13 amino acids. V gave up 7 bases and J gave up 7 bases; unmatched junction bases: 12. CDR1 is SQVTM and CDR2 is ANQGSEA in the germline V gene. The DNA of the CDR3 is TGCAGCGCGGAGCCTCCAGGGGGGGGTGAAGCTTTCTTT. Protein sequence: CSAEPPGGGEAFF.

The V gene is TRBV5-5, the J gene TRBJ1-1; D ambiguous. V was clipped by 0 bases and J by 3 bases, with 12 bases between them. From germline, CDR1 is SGHKS and CDR2 YYEKEE (reference sequence). This CDR3 is built from 15 residues. The DNA of the CDR3 is TGTGCCAGCAGCTTGGCACCTTACGAGGACACTGAAGCTTTCTTT. This encodes CASSLAPYEDTEAFF.

The J gene is TRBJ1-5, the V gene TRBV30, with 9 nucleotides matching TRBD1. The CDR3 loop spans 14 amino acids. Germline CDR1 GTSNPN, CDR2 SVGIG (reference sequence). Trimming removed 3 bases from V and 5 bases from J; junction bases left unmatched: 5. The CDR3: CAWRDTGGDQPQHF. The CDR3 DNA follows: TGTGCCTGGAGGGACACAGGGGGCGATCAGCCCCAGCATTTT.

This chain joins TRBV5-1 and TRBJ2-2; 11 bases are shared with TRBD1. V trimming: 1 base; J trimming: 4 bases; junction bases outside the gene matches: 3. The CDR3 is 16 amino acids. CDR1 SGHRS and CDR2 YFSETQ come from the germline V gene. CDR3 in DNA: TGCGCCAGCAGCTTGTTGGGACAGGGGGGCACCGGGGAGCTGTTTTTT. Translating gives CASSLLGQGGTGELFF.

The chain joins TRBV7-8 to TRBJ1-2; weak D call: TRBD1 (5 bases). The CDR3 is 14 residues long. Germline-derived CDR1 and CDR2 are SGHVS and FQNEAQ. The V end was cut by 1 base, the J end by 7 bases, with 13 bases between. The CDR3 reads CASSLVPGTLGYTF. The DNA of the CDR3 is TGTGCCAGCAGCTTAGTCCCCGGGACGCTTGGCTACACCTTC.

V gene TRBV11-2 combines with J gene TRBJ1-2; no reliable D call. V was trimmed by 4 bases and J by 4 bases, leaving 10 bases between them. This CDR3 has 13 amino acids. CDR1 is SGHAT and CDR2 is FQNNGV in the germline V gene. CDR3 loop: CASSYTEAYGYTF. Here the CDR3 DNA reads TGTGCCAGCAGCTACACAGAGGCCTATGGCTACACCTTC.

The V call is TRBV3-1 (or the pseudogene TRBV3-2), the J call TRBJ2-1, with D possibly matching TRBD2 (7 bases). Germline V gene sequence: CDR1 LGHDT, CDR2 YNNKEL (reference sequence). The CDR3 totals 16 residues. Trimming cost V 0 bases and J 7 bases, with 16 bases left between them. CDR3 amino acids: CASSQEGRGAGNEQFF. DNA of the CDR3: TGTGCCAGCAGCCAAGAAGGACGGGGGGCCGGGAATGAGCAGTTCTTC.

The chain recombines TRBV30 with TRBJ1-5; the D is unclear. Trimming removed 2 bases from V and 5 bases from J, with 10 bases in between. The CDR3 has 13 amino acids. Germline CDR1 is GTSNPN and CDR2 is SVGIG (reference sequence). CDR3 sequence reads: CAWSKGRDQPQHF. The DNA of the CDR3 is TGTGCCTGGAGTAAAGGGCGGGATCAGCCCCAGCATTTT.

The chain is built from TRBV3-1 (or the pseudogene TRBV3-2) and TRBJ2-7; D not certain. Germline V gives CDR1 LGHDT, CDR2 YNNKEL (reference sequence). V was cut by 1 base and J by 4 bases, with 5 bases left in between. The CDR3 sequence is 12 residues long. The CDR3 sequence is CASSQGVYEQYF. The CDR3 DNA sequence: TGTGCCAGCAGCCAAGGGGTTTACGAGCAGTACTTC.

This chain joins TRBV7-3 and TRBJ1-6; D is perhaps TRBD1 (5 bases). V was pared by 3 bases and J by 8 bases, with 8 bases between. Germline assignment: CDR1 SGHTA and CDR2 FQGTGA. The CDR3 contains 13 residues. The CDR3 sequence: CASSFGDYSPLHF. CDR3 coding DNA: TGTGCCAGCAGCTTCGGGGACTATTCACCCCTCCACTTT.

The V gene is TRBV18, the J gene TRBJ2-3; D is possibly TRBD1 (5 bases). This CDR3 has 17 residues. Germline V gene lookup returns CDR1 KGHSH and CDR2 LQKENI. Trimming pared 2 bases from V and 4 bases from J, leaving 19 bases between. CDR3 nucleotides: TGTGCCAGCTCACCAAACGCCCCCAGGGTTTGGGCAGATACGCAGTATTTT. Amino acid sequence: CASSPNAPRVWADTQYF.

Details on this clone: One end of the junction fails to match germline, which may point to a read error. The V gene is TRBV7-7, the J gene TRBJ2-2; 10 positions agree with TRBD2. The germline CDR1 and CDR2 sequences are SSHAT and FNYEAQ (reference sequence). This CDR3 contains 16 residues. Here the CDR3 reads CASSWSGGANTGELFF. DNA for the CDR3: TGTGCTAGCAGCTGGAGCGGGGGGGCGAACACCGGGGAGCTGTTTTTT.

This sequence joins TRBV7-9 and TRBJ1-5; no clear D. CDR1 and CDR2 from the germline V gene are SEHNR and FQNEAQ (reference sequence). CDR3 length equals 15 residues. Trimming took 1 base from V and 0 from J, leaving 7 bases between them. CDR3 nucleotides: TGTGCCAGCAGCTTAGGGACGTATAGCAATCAGCCCCAGCATTTT. Translated: CASSLGTYSNQPQHF.

V is TRBV6-5 and J is TRBJ2-3, with a possible D match to TRBD2 (5 bases). The germline V gene has CDR1 MNHEY and CDR2 SVGAGI. This CDR3 has 13 residues. Trimming took off 2 bases at V and 6 bases at J, with 9 bases between the two ends. The CDR3 sequence: CASSYRGRDTQYF. CDR3 DNA sequence: TGTGCCAGCAGTTACCGGGGAAGGGATACGCAGTATTTT.

The chain links TRBV6-1 to TRBJ1-5, with D unclear. The CDR3 has 14 amino acids. Trimming shortened V by 2 bases and J by 3 bases, and 8 bases separated the two germline ends. Germline V CDR1 and CDR2: MNHNS, SASEGT. Written as DNA, the CDR3 is TGTGCCAGCAGTGAAAGAACTTTCAATCAGCCCCAGCATTTT. As protein: CASSERTFNQPQHF.